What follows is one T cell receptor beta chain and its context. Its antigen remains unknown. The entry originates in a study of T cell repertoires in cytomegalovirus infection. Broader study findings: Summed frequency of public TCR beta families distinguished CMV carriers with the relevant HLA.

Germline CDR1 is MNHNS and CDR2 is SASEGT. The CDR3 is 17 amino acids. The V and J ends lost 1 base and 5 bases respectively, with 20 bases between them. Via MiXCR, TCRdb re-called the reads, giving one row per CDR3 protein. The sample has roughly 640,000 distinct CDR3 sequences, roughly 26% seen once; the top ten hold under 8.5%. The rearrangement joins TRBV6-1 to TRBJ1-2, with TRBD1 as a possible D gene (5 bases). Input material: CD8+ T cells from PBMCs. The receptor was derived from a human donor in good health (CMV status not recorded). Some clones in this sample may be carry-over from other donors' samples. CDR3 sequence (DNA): TGTGCCAGCAGTGAAGAGGTTGGCGAACAGGCCCGGTATGGCTACACCTTC. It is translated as CASSEEVGEQARYGYTF.